This is a list of T cell receptor beta chains from one sample in a study of T cells in Graves' hyperthyroidism and ophthalmopathy. TCRdb independently ran MiXCR on the multiplex PCR reads; one entry per CDR3 protein. The sample holds some 440,000 distinct CDR3 sequences, approximately 14% seen once. The specimen sequenced was blood. All receptors come from a woman aged 18-29 years with Graves' hyperthyroidism. The CDR3 runs from the conserved cysteine through the conserved F or W. The D gene is left open where the match is weak. Size is stated for part of the rows, as once, few or many counts, or as a class when the clone is expanded.

NA	TRBV9	TRBJ2-3	many	TGTGCCAGCAGCGCCCGGGACGGAGGCACAGATACGCAGTATTTT	CASSARDGGTDTQYF
NA	TRBV7-9	TRBJ2-1	many	TGTGCCAGGTGGGGCCCCGGCAATGAGCAGTTCTTC	CARWGPGNEQFF
NA	TRBV6-5	TRBJ1-2	many	TGTGCCAGCAGTTACTCAGTGGCCCTCGACCAACCTTATGGCTACACCTTC	CASSYSVALDQPYGYTF
NA	TRBV6-1	TRBJ2-4	many	TGTGCCAGCAGTGAACACTCTATAGCCAAAAACATTCAGTACTTC	CASSEHSIAKNIQYF
NA	TRBV30	TRBJ1-2	many	TGTGCCTGGAGTCCGGACCGTGGGAATGGCTACACCTTC	CAWSPDRGNGYTF
NA	TRBV20-1	TRBJ2-1	many	TGCAGTGCTGGATCTTACAATGAGCAGTTCTTC	CSAGSYNEQFF
NA	TRBV30	TRBJ1-2	few	TGTGCCTGGAGTCGCGGGGCTGGGGTCGGTGGCTACACCTTC	CAWSRGAGVGGYTF
TRBD2	TRBV7-3	TRBJ2-1	few	TGTGCCAGCAGCTTAGGGGGGACTAGCGTTACTAGGGAGCAGTTCTTC	CASSLGGTSVTREQFF
TRBD1	TRBV27	TRBJ1-2	few	TGTGCCAGCAGTACCAGGACAGGGCCTTACTATGGCTACACCTTC	CASSTRTGPYYGYTF
TRBD2	TRBV19	TRBJ2-1	NA	TGTGCCAGTAGTATTCCCCCGCGGGAGGCTTACAATGAGCAGTTCTTC	CASSIPPREAYNEQFF
NA	TRBV20-1	TRBJ1-1	many	TGCAGTGCTAGAGAGGGGGCGCTTACTGAAGCTTTCTTT	CSAREGALTEAFF
TRBD2	TRBV30	TRBJ2-1	many	TGTGCTATGCGGGAGACCTACAATGAGCAGTTCTTC	CAMRETYNEQFF
NA	TRBV6-1	TRBJ1-2	many	TGTGCCAGCAGTGAACTCGGGAGCGGCAACTATGGCTACACCTTC	CASSELGSGNYGYTF
NA	TRBV29-1	TRBJ2-7	NA	TGCAGCGTTGTAGAGTCAGGAACCTACGAGCAGTACTTC	CSVVESGTYEQYF
NA	TRBV6-1	TRBJ2-3	few	TGTGCCAGCAGTGAACCGGGACGCACAGATACGCAGTATTTT	CASSEPGRTDTQYF
NA	TRBV5-6	TRBJ2-5	NA	TGTGCCAGCAGCCGGCTAGGGGCCCGAGAGACCCAGTACTTC	CASSRLGARETQYF
TRBD1	TRBV30	TRBJ1-2	many	TGTGCCTGCCGGGACAGGATTTCGTATGGCTACACCTTC	CACRDRISYGYTF
NA	TRBV11-2	TRBJ2-5	many	TGTGCCAGCAGCCTGGAGGGAGTGGGAGGAGAGACCCAGTACTTC	CASSLEGVGGETQYF
TRBD2	TRBV3-1	TRBJ2-3	many	TGTGCCAGCAGCCAAGGACTAGCGGGACCAACTAGCACAGATACGCAGTATTTT	CASSQGLAGPTSTDTQYF
NA	TRBV30	TRBJ2-1	many	TGTGCCTGGGAAAGTTCCTACAATGAGCAGTTCTTC	CAWESSYNEQFF
NA	TRBV12-3/TRBV12-4	TRBJ1-5	NA	TGTGCCAGCGCTGCGAATGATGGCAATCAGCCCCAGCATTTT	CASAANDGNQPQHF
TRBD1	TRBV7-2	TRBJ2-2	NA	TGTGCCAGCAGCTTGACAGGGGCTGAAACCGGGGAGCTGTTTTTT	CASSLTGAETGELFF
TRBD1	TRBV10-3	TRBJ1-2	many	TGTGCCATCAGTGAGTCGGACAGGGCCAACGATGGCTACACCTTC	CAISESDRANDGYTF
NA	TRBV4-1	TRBJ2-7	many	TGCGCCAGCAGCCACGAACGGAGGGGGACGGTCCCCTACGAGCAGTACTTC	CASSHERRGTVPYEQYF
TRBD1	TRBV20-1	TRBJ1-1	few	TGCAGGGGACAGAGGAACACTGAAGCTTTCTTT	CRGQRNTEAFF
TRBD1	TRBV20-1	TRBJ2-1	few	TGCAGTGCTAGAGAGACAGGGACCAATGAGCAGTTCTTC	CSARETGTNEQFF
TRBD2	TRBV10-3	TRBJ2-7	many	TGTGCCATCAGCTCGGGACTAGCGGGCCCCTACGAGCAGTACTTC	CAISSGLAGPYEQYF
NA	TRBV2	TRBJ2-3	many	TGTGCCAGCAGTGTCTTCACAGATACGCAGTATTTT	CASSVFTDTQYF
NA	TRBV11-2	TRBJ2-1	many	TGTGCCAGCAGCTTTGGGGACTCTTACAATGAGCAGTTCTTC	CASSFGDSYNEQFF
NA	TRBV20-1	TRBJ1-6	many	TGCAGTGCTCCACAGGGTAGGGTTTCACCCCTCCACTTT	CSAPQGRVSPLHF
NA	TRBV12-3/TRBV12-4	TRBJ2-2	once	TGTGCCAGCAGTTTTGGGGCAGCGGGTGAGCTGTTTTTT	CASSFGAAGELFF
TRBD1	TRBV28	TRBJ1-4	many	TGTGCCAGCAGTCGGGACAGGGGACTTGAAAAACTGTTTTTT	CASSRDRGLEKLFF
TRBD1	TRBV5-7	TRBJ1-5	NA	TGTGCCAGCACACTTGGGACAGGGGGGTTTTGCAATCAGCCCCAGCATTTT	CASTLGTGGFCNQPQHF
NA	TRBV27	TRBJ1-2	many	TGTGCCAGCAGTTATAAAGAGGGCTACACCTTC	CASSYKEGYTF
TRBD2	TRBV2	TRBJ2-3	many	TGTGCCAGCAGAGCTAGCGGGGTAAACACAGATACGCAGTATTTT	CASRASGVNTDTQYF
NA	TRBV5-6	TRBJ2-1	few	TGTGCCAGCAGCCCACCGGGACCGGCCTACAATGAGCAGTTCTTC	CASSPPGPAYNEQFF
NA	TRBV10-3	TRBJ1-4	NA	TGTGCCACGGGGGGGGCTGAAAATGAAAAACTGTTTTTT	CATGGAENEKLFF
TRBD2	TRBV2	TRBJ2-3	many	TGTGCCAGCAGTGCCTTGCATCATCCGACTAGCGGGGGGGCCGATACGCAGTATTTT	CASSALHHPTSGGADTQYF
NA	TRBV27	TRBJ2-7	NA	TGTGCCAGCAGTCCTTGGGACACCACCTACGAGCAGTACTTC	CASSPWDTTYEQYF
TRBD1	TRBV7-9	TRBJ1-6	many	TGTGCCAGCGCGACAGGGGGTAATTCACCCCTCCACTTT	CASATGGNSPLHF
NA	TRBV11-2	TRBJ2-1	many	TGTGCCAGCAGCTCCCGGGTAACTAGTACAGCCTACAATGAGCAGTTCTTC	CASSSRVTSTAYNEQFF
NA	TRBV5-6	TRBJ1-3	many	TGTGCCAACAGCTTGGTTTCCAGACGGAGCTCTGGAAACACCATATATTTT	CANSLVSRRSSGNTIYF
TRBD2	TRBV20-1	TRBJ2-3	few	TGCAGTGCCCCGCTTCCTAGCGGGGGCACAGATACGCAGTATTTT	CSAPLPSGGTDTQYF
NA	TRBV30	TRBJ2-7	many	TGTGCCTTGGACGGATCCTACGAGCAGTACTTC	CALDGSYEQYF
TRBD2	TRBV27	TRBJ2-3	many	TGTGCCAGCAGTTCCCCGGGACTAGCGGGGTCCACAGATACGCAGTATTTT	CASSSPGLAGSTDTQYF
NA	TRBV2	TRBJ2-3	many	TGTGCCAGCAGTGATGAGGGGGGCCCAACCACAGATACGCAGTATTTT	CASSDEGGPTTDTQYF
TRBD2	TRBV5-1	TRBJ2-1	many	TGCGCCAGCACTAGCGGGAGTTACGATGAGCAGTTCTTC	CASTSGSYDEQFF
TRBD1	TRBV6-6	TRBJ1-1	many	TGTGCCAGCAGTTACGGGTGGGGACAGCTCACTGAAGCTTTCTTT	CASSYGWGQLTEAFF
NA	TRBV20-1	TRBJ2-7	many	TGCAGTGCGGGCGGGGACACCTACGAGCAGTACTTC	CSAGGDTYEQYF
TRBD2	TRBV20-1	TRBJ2-3	many	TGCAGTGCTAGACAGCGGGGGACCCCCACAGATACGCAGTATTTT	CSARQRGTPTDTQYF